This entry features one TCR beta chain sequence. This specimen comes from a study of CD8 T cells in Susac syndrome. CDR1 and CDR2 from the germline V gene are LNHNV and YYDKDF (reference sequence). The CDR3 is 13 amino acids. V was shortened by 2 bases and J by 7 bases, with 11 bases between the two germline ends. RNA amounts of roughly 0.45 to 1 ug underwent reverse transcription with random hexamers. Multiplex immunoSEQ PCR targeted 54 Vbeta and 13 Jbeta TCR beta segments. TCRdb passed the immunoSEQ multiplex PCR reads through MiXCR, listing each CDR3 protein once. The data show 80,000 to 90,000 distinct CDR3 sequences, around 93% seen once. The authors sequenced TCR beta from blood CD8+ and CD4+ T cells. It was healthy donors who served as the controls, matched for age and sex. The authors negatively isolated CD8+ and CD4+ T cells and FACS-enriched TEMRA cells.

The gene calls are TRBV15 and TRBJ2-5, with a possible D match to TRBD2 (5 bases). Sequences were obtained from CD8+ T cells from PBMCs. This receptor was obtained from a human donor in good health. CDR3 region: CATSRNGVGTQYF. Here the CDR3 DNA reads TGTGCCACCAGCAGAAACGGGGTTGGGACCCAGTACTTC.